This TCR beta chain was profiled in a study of T cell therapy after organ transplantation. The protocol was immunoSEQ multiplex PCR, while the TCRdb copy is restricted to in-frame clones and leaves out a portion. The sample includes approximately 6,400 clones, around 70% of them seen just once. Time point here: 4-8 weeks after completion of therapy. Turning to this clone: Its antigen is still unknown.

This CDR3 region has 18 residues. After removal of 0 bases from V and 1 base from J, the junction contained 9 bases not matched to a gene. Germline V CDR1 and CDR2: LGHNA, YSLEER. The study, taken as a whole, reports: Pretherapy CD8 clonality inversely correlated with its fold change after therapy. In nonresponders, reduced coverage from low CD8+ yield may limit detected expansions. Nonresponder repertoires showed strong pretherapy expansions, barely changing post-therapy.

Material: CD8+ T cells from blood, obtained after autologous CMV-specific T cell therapy. This TCR came from a human patient who had received a solid organ transplant and had CMV disease. Some T cells may be graft donor cells. The genes are TRBV4-3 and TRBJ2-7, with 10 bases lining up with TRBD2. The CDR3 reads CASSQDRQSSGGSYEQYF. The DNA of the CDR3 is TGCGCCAGCAGCCAAGATCGCCAATCTAGCGGGGGATCCTACGAGCAGTACTTC.